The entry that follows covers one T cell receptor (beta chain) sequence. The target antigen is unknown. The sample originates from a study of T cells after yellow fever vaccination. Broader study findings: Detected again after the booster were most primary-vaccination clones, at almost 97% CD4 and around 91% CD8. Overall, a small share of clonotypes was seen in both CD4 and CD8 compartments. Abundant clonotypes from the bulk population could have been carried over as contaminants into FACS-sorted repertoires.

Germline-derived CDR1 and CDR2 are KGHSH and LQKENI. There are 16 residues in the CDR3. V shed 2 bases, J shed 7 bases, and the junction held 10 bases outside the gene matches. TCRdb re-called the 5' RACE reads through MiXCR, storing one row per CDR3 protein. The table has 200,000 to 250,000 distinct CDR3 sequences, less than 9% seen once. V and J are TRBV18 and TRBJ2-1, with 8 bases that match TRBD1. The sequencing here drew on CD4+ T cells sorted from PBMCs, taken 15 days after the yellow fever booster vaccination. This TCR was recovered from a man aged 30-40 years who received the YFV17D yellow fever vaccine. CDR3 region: CASSPSYQGAMNEQFF. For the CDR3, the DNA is TGTGCCAGCTCACCATCGTACCAGGGGGCAATGAATGAGCAGTTCTTC.